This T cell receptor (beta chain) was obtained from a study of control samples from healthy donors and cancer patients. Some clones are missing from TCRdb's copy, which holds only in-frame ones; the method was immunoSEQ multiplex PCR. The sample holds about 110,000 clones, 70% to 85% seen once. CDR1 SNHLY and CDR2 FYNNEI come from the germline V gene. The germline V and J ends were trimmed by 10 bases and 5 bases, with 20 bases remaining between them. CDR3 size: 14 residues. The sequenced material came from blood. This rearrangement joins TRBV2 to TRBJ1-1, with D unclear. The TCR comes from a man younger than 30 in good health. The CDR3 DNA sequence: TGTGCCACCCATTTAGGCAGCGAGAGAACTGAAGCTTTCTTT. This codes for CATHLGSERTEAFF.